This T cell receptor (beta chain) derives from a study of memory CD8 T cells in hepatitis C reinfection. At the level of the study: Two donors resolved primary infection, then developed chronic reinfection. HCV reinfection: RNA-positive following two negative tests at least 60 days apart.

Per the germline V gene, CDR1 is MGHRA and CDR2 is YSYEKL. This CDR3 is 17 amino acids long. V dropped 1 base and J dropped 3 bases, with 18 bases sitting between them. TCRdb's table, derived via immunoSEQ multiplex PCR, lists solely in-frame clones and lacks some. The sample records 40,000 to 60,000 clones, about 90% being singletons. Documented time point: pre-reinfection, 55 to 20 weeks before reinfection detection. Sorted cells were sequenced directly ex vivo without any in vitro expansion. The source material was naive CD8+ T cells sorted from blood. This sequence originates from a man aged 18-30 years with hepatitis C virus infection. This chain links TRBV4-1 with TRBJ1-2; TRBD1 is a possible D gene (6 bases). As DNA, the CDR3 is TGCGCCAGCAGCCAAGGACTCGGGGAGGGGGTGGACTATGGCTACACCTTC. As protein: CASSQGLGEGVDYGYTF.